These 8 T cell receptor beta chains came from one sample sequenced in a study of cytomegalovirus exposure and HLA in healthy donors. The PCR contained 60 Vbeta and 13 Jbeta primers. The method was immunoSEQ multiplex PCR; TCRdb's version includes in-frame clones alone and lacks a portion of them. The sample consists of about 93,000 clones, 55% to 70% of them appearing once. Specimen: PBMCs. These receptor sequences come from a boy aged 10-17 years in good health and CMV-seropositive.

The V and J genes are TRBV4-3 and TRBJ2-7; TRBD2 is a possible D gene (5 bases). This CDR3 spans 16 amino acids. The germline V gene encodes CDR1 LGHNA and CDR2 YSLEER. With 0 bases removed from V and 0 bases from J, the gap between germline ends came to 12 bases. Here the CDR3 reads CASSQDQASGSYEQYF. In DNA form, the CDR3 reads TGCGCCAGCAGCCAAGATCAGGCCAGCGGCTCCTACGAGCAGTACTTC.

The chain carries TRBV15 and TRBJ2-3; 8 nucleotides line up with TRBD2. The CDR3 loop spans 15 amino acids. V gave up 0 bases and J gave up 2 bases; unmatched junction bases: 1. The V gene's germline CDR1 is LNHNV and CDR2 YYDKDF (reference sequence). DNA for the CDR3: TGTGCCACCAGCAGAGAAGCGGGAGCCACAGATACGCAGTATTTT. As protein: CATSREAGATDTQYF. Complete variable domain (other parts from reference TRBV15 and TRBJ2-3): DAMVIQNPRYQVTQFGKPVTLSCSQTLNHNVMYWYQQKSSQAPKLLFHYYDKDFNNEADTPDNFQSRRPNTSFCFLDIRSPGLGDTAMYLCATSREAGATDTQYFGPGTRLTVL.

This clone was recorded a few times. The chain has TRBV6-1 and TRBJ1-1, with 10 bases aligning to TRBD1. With V trimmed by 7 bases and J by 6 bases, 5 bases remained unmatched. Germline CDR1 and CDR2: MNHNS and SASEGT. This CDR3 contains 13 residues. Here the CDR3 reads CASTPTGGAEAFF. CDR3 DNA: TGTGCCAGCACCCCGACAGGGGGCGCTGAAGCTTTCTTT.

The chain employs TRBV2 and TRBJ2-7; TRBD2 matches 8 bases. The CDR3 covers 14 residues. With V trimmed by 10 bases and J by 5 bases, 13 bases remained unmatched. The germline V gene has CDR1 SNHLY and CDR2 FYNNEI. CDR3 DNA: TGTGCCATCCGACCTAACGGGGGGGCGCACGAGCAGTACTTC. Encoded protein: CAIRPNGGAHEQYF.

The chain combines TRBV29-1 with TRBJ1-3; 8 bases map to TRBD1. CDR3 size: 13 residues. Trimming cost V 6 bases and J 7 bases; bases outside gene matches: 8. Germline V gene sequence: CDR1 SQVTM, CDR2 ANQGSEA. The CDR3 sequence is CSVAGGLSNTIYF. The CDR3 DNA reads as TGCAGCGTGGCAGGGGGCCTGAGTAACACCATATATTTT.

CDR3 region: CASSASTGGTGELFF. CDR3 nucleotides: TGTGCCAGCTCAGCGAGTACAGGGGGGACCGGGGAGCTGTTTTTT. The chain employs TRBV18 and TRBJ2-2; 8 nucleotides line up with TRBD1. Germline values: CDR1 KGHSH, CDR2 LQKENI. J gave up 5 bases and V 5 bases, and 7 bases lay outside the gene matches. The CDR3 extends over 15 amino acids.

The rearrangement links TRBV4-3 to TRBJ2-7, with 8 bases aligning to TRBD2. Germline assignment: CDR1 LGHNA and CDR2 YSLEER. The J segment lost 4 bases and the V segment lost 4 bases, leaving 6 bases of the junction unmatched. CDR3 size: 14 residues. CDR3 region: CASSPSGSRYEQYF. In DNA form, the CDR3 reads TGCGCCAGCAGCCCCAGCGGGAGTAGGTACGAGCAGTACTTC.

The rearrangement joins TRBV2 to TRBJ1-5; D is undetermined. CDR1 is SNHLY and CDR2 is FYNNEI in the germline V gene. V was shortened by 6 bases and J by 3 bases, with 9 bases between the two germline ends. This CDR3 comprises 13 residues. The CDR3 DNA sequence: TGTGCCAGCAGACCCGAGGTCAATCAGCCCCAGCATTTT. Its translation is CASRPEVNQPQHF.